This TCR beta chain was profiled in a study of CD4 T cells in relation to SARS-CoV-2 and coronaviruses. Before the COVID-19 pandemic, during about 2010-2018, CD4+ T cells were taken from unexposed donors. CD4+ T cells were isolated from the cells after more than nine days of culture. Germline V gene lookup returns CDR1 SNHLY and CDR2 FYNNEI. Trimming stripped 8 bases from V and 1 base from J, with 14 bases between. There are 14 residues in the CDR3. The assay was immunoSEQ multiplex PCR, and TCRdb's table has in-frame clones only and misses some. Here the sample spans about 21,000 clones, about 70% being singletons. For this clone: The antigen is not known.

Sequenced sample: CD4+ T cells from PBMCs, cultured in vitro. This sequence was found in a human donor in good health. The rearrangement links TRBV2 to TRBJ1-1, with D possibly being TRBD1 (5 bases). This chain's CDR3 is CASVEDTWNTEAFF. In DNA, the CDR3 is TGTGCCAGCGTCGAGGACACCTGGAACACTGAAGCTTTCTTT.